This T cell receptor (beta chain) was recovered during a study of T cells in Graves' hyperthyroidism and ophthalmopathy. Amplified regions were TCR beta CDR3 sequences from RNA transcripts. First-round RT-PCR of the TCR CDR3 relied on the HTBI primer set. One entry per CDR3 protein results from TCRdb running MiXCR on the multiplex PCR reads. Of 450,000 to 700,000 distinct CDR3 sequences listed, 40% to 55% are singletons. Germline loops: CDR1 SGHTA, CDR2 FQGNSA. Germline trimming cut 5 bases from V and 3 bases from J; bases unmatched to any gene: 8. This CDR3 is 18 amino acids long. Sequences were obtained from peripheral blood or thyroid tissue (not recorded which). The chain joins TRBV7-2 to TRBJ2-6, with 12 bases aligning to TRBD2. This TCR came from an adult woman with Graves' disease, either hyperthyroidism or ophthalmopathy (not recorded which). CDR3 in amino acids: CASSRPTSGSDGANVLTF. DNA of the CDR3: TGTGCCAGCAGCCGACCGACTAGCGGGAGTGATGGGGCCAACGTCCTGACTTTC.